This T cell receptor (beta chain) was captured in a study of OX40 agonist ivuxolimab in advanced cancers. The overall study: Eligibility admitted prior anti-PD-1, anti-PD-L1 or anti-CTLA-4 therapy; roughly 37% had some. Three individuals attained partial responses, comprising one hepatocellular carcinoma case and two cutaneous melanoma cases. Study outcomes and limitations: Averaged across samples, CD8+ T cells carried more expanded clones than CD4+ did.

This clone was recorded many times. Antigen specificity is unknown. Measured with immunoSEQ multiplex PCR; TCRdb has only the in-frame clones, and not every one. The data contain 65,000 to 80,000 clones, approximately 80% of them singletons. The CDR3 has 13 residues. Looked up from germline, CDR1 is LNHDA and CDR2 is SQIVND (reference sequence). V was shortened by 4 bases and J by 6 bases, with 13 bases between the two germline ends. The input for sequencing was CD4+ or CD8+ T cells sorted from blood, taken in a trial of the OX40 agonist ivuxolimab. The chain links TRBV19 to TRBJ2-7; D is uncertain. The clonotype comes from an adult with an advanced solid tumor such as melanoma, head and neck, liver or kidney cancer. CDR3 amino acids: CASSNRLRGEQYF. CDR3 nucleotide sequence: TGTGCCAGTAGTAATCGGCTTCGAGGCGAGCAGTACTTC.